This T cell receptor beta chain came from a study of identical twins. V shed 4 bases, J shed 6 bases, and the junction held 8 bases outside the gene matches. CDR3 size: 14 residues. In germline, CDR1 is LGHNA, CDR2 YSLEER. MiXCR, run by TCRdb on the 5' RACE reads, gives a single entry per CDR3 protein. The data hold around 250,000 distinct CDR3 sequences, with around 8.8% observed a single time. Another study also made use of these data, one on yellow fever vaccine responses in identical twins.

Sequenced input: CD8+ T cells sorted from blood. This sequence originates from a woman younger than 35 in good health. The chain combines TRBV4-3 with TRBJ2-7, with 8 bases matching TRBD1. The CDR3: CASSLGTGFSEQYF. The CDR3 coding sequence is TGCGCCAGCAGCCTCGGGACAGGTTTTTCCGAGCAGTACTTC.